One sample yielded the 18 T cell receptor beta chains listed below, sequenced in a study of cytomegalovirus exposure and HLA in healthy donors. PCR amplification relied on 60 Vbeta primers (plus 13 Jbeta primers). The protocol was immunoSEQ multiplex PCR, while the TCRdb copy is restricted to in-frame clones and leaves out a portion. This sample yields about 160,000 clones, of which approximately 77% are seen a single time; more than 3.5% belongs to the top ten. Sequencing was done on a sample of PBMCs. The source of these receptors is a man aged 25-45 years in good health and CMV-seropositive.

The rearrangement uses TRBV7-2 and TRBJ1-4; 9 bases align to TRBD1. Per the germline V gene, CDR1 is SGHTA and CDR2 is FQGNSA. This CDR3 is 16 amino acids long. With 3 bases clipped from V and 8 bases from J, the junction kept 10 bases outside the gene matches. The CDR3 loop is CASSFDYRGRREKLFF. For the CDR3, the DNA is TGTGCCAGCAGCTTCGATTACAGGGGGCGCCGGGAAAAACTGTTTTTT. The full variable domain, its missing parts supplied by reference TRBV7-2 and TRBJ1-4, is GAGVSQSPSNKVTEKGKDVELRCDPISGHTALYWYRQSLGQGLEFLIYFQGNSAPDKSGLPSDRFSAERTGGSVSTLTIQRTQQEDSAVYLCASSFDYRGRREKLFFGSGTQLSVL.

V and J are TRBV30 and TRBJ1-1, with D tentatively TRBD1 (6 bases). There are 15 residues in the CDR3. In germline, CDR1 is GTSNPN, CDR2 SVGIG (reference sequence). Trimming took off 0 bases at V and 1 base at J, with 12 bases between the two ends. The CDR3 nucleotides read TGTGCCTGGAGTGTTCAGGGACATCAGAACACTGAAGCTTTCTTT. Residues: CAWSVQGHQNTEAFF.

This chain uses TRBV5-1 with TRBJ2-4, with D possibly being TRBD1 (5 bases). Germline loops: CDR1 SGHRS, CDR2 YFSETQ. Trimming shortened V by 4 bases and J by 8 bases, and 13 bases separated the two germline ends. The CDR3 contains 13 residues. CDR3 sequence (DNA): TGCGCCAGCAGCCTGTCAGGGTCAGACATTCAGTACTTC. This gives the protein CASSLSGSDIQYF. The full variable domain, rest sourced from reference TRBV5-1 and TRBJ2-4, is KAGVTQTPRYLIKTRGQQVTLSCSPISGHRSVSWYQQTPGQGLQFLFEYFSETQRNKGNFPGRFSGRQFSNSRSEMNVSTLELGDSALYLCASSLSGSDIQYFGAGTRLSVL.

This clone was seen a few times. The chain is built from TRBV9 and TRBJ1-2, with 9 bases identical to TRBD1. The CDR3 spans 15 residues. J lost 6 bases, V lost 0 bases, and 6 bases had no gene match. Germline V lookup: CDR1 SGDLS, CDR2 YYNGEE. The CDR3 coding sequence is TGTGCCAGCAGCGTAGCAGGACAGGGGTGGCATGGCTACACCTTC. It yields the protein CASSVAGQGWHGYTF.

This chain joins TRBV6-1 and TRBJ1-1, with 8 bases aligning to TRBD1. The ends lost 1 base at V and 0 bases at J; junction bases unmatched: 7. Germline V gene sequence: CDR1 MNHNS, CDR2 SASEGT. CDR3 length equals 17 residues. The chain's CDR3 is CASSEGQGRSMNTEAFF. Written as DNA, the CDR3 is TGTGCCAGCAGTGAAGGACAGGGGCGGTCCATGAACACTGAAGCTTTCTTT.

This chain links TRBV2 with TRBJ2-1; D is perhaps TRBD1 (5 bases). Germline CDR1 reads SNHLY; CDR2 reads FYNNEI. With 1 base removed from V and 0 bases from J, the gap between germline ends came to 10 bases. The CDR3 sequence is 16 residues long. The CDR3 DNA follows: TGTGCCAGCAGTGAAGGACAAGGGGTCTCCTACAATGAGCAGTTCTTC. Amino acids: CASSEGQGVSYNEQFF.

V is TRBV11-2 and J is TRBJ2-7, with 9 bases aligning to TRBD2. J lost 7 bases, V lost 5 bases, and 12 bases had no gene match. The CDR3 loop spans 15 amino acids. Germline V gene sequence: CDR1 SGHAT, CDR2 FQNNGV. CDR3: CASSDSSGAPWEQYF. CDR3 sequence (DNA): TGTGCCAGCAGCGACTCTAGCGGGGCCCCGTGGGAGCAGTACTTC.

This clone was observed a single time. This chain connects TRBV5-1 to TRBJ2-5; TRBD2 matches at 8 bases. Losses at the gene ends were 10 bases for V and 3 bases for J; bases not matched to a gene: 8. CDR1 is SGHRS, CDR2 YFSETQ, per germline. The CDR3 runs 13 residues. The CDR3 bases are TGCGCCTCTCGGGGGGGGGCAGAAGAGACCCAGTACTTC. It yields the protein CASRGGAEETQYF.

The V call is TRBV29-1, the J call TRBJ2-5; the match to TRBD1 covers 11 bases. V was pared by 8 bases and J by 2 bases, with 4 bases of the junction left unmatched. CDR1 is SQVTM, CDR2 ANQGSEA, per germline. The CDR3 covers 13 residues. CDR3 DNA sequence: TGCAGCCCCAGGGACAGGGGGCAAGAGACCCAGTACTTC. It encodes CSPRDRGQETQYF.

The V call is TRBV7-7, the J call TRBJ2-1, with D maybe TRBD1 (5 bases). CDR3 length equals 15 residues. Deletions cut 5 bases from V and 4 bases from J, with 15 bases between. Germline-derived CDR1 and CDR2 are SSHAT and FNYEAQ (reference sequence). CDR3 DNA sequence: TGTGCCAGCAGCGCAGACAGAGGTGGTTACAATGAGCAGTTCTTC. This codes for CASSADRGGYNEQFF.

The chain recombines TRBV7-3 with TRBJ1-1; D possibly corresponds to TRBD1 (6 bases). The V end was cut by 5 bases, the J end by 3 bases, with 13 bases between. The CDR3 is 14 amino acids. In germline, CDR1 is SGHTA, CDR2 FQGTGA. Here the CDR3 DNA reads TGTGCCAGCAGCCCACAGGGATGGGACACTGAAGCTTTCTTT. Translation gives CASSPQGWDTEAFF. The variable domain in full, with the rest retrieved from reference TRBV7-3 and TRBJ1-1, is GAGVSQTPSNKVTEKGKYVELRCDPISGHTALYWYRQSLGQGPEFLIYFQGTGAADDSGLPNDRFFAVRPEGSVSTLKIQRTERGDSAVYLCASSPQGWDTEAFFGQGTRLTVV.

This chain links TRBV18 with TRBJ2-3; D is possibly TRBD1 (5 bases). CDR3 length equals 17 residues. V lost 0 bases to trimming and J lost 1 base, with 14 bases between them. The germline CDR1 and CDR2 sequences are KGHSH and LQKENI. Here the CDR3 reads CASSPPARVGGTDTQYF. The CDR3 DNA reads as TGTGCCAGCTCACCACCGGCCCGGGTAGGGGGCACAGATACGCAGTATTTT.

This chain connects TRBV5-1 to TRBJ2-7; 8 bases are shared with TRBD1. CDR3 length: 14 residues. With 4 bases clipped from V and 4 bases from J, the junction kept 7 bases outside the gene matches. Germline assignment: CDR1 SGHRS and CDR2 YFSETQ. CDR3 sequence: CASSAGQETYEQYF. The CDR3 DNA follows: TGCGCCAGCAGCGCGGGACAGGAAACTTACGAGCAGTACTTC. The variable domain in full, completed from reference TRBV5-1 and TRBJ2-7, reads KAGVTQTPRYLIKTRGQQVTLSCSPISGHRSVSWYQQTPGQGLQFLFEYFSETQRNKGNFPGRFSGRQFSNSRSEMNVSTLELGDSALYLCASSAGQETYEQYFGPGTRLTVT.

The chain employs TRBV28 and TRBJ1-2, with TRBD1 identical over 10 bases. The germline V gene encodes CDR1 MDHEN and CDR2 SYDVKM. V trimming: 7 bases; J trimming: 4 bases; junction bases outside the gene matches: 6. The CDR3 loop spans 14 amino acids. CDR3 bases: TGTGCCAGCATCCCGGGACAGGGGTTCTATGGCTACACCTTC. Encoded protein: CASIPGQGFYGYTF.

This chain connects TRBV4-3 to TRBJ1-6; unclear D gene. The germline V gene encodes CDR1 LGHNA and CDR2 YSLEER. V was clipped by 0 bases and J by 3 bases, with 6 bases between them. The length of the CDR3 is 15 residues. The CDR3: CASSQEEGYNSPLHF. CDR3 DNA sequence: TGCGCCAGCAGCCAAGAGGAGGGCTATAATTCACCCCTCCACTTT.

The chain combines TRBV7-8 with TRBJ2-3; weak D call: TRBD2 (5 bases). V lost 4 bases and J lost 0, with 11 bases in between. The CDR3 runs 15 residues. CDR1 is SGHVS, CDR2 FQNEAQ, per germline. CDR3 DNA: TGTGCCAGCAGCTCTAGCCTTAAGAGCACAGATACGCAGTATTTT. As protein: CASSSSLKSTDTQYF. Together with reference TRBV7-8 and TRBJ2-3, the CDR3 gives the full variable domain: GAGVSQSPRYKVAKRGQDVALRCDPISGHVSLFWYQQALGQGPEFLTYFQNEAQLDKSGLPSDRFFAERPEGSVSTLKIQRTQQEDSAVYLCASSSSLKSTDTQYFGPGTRLTVL.

This clone was counted a few times. The J gene is TRBJ1-5, the V gene TRBV4-3; no clear D gene. The V and J ends lost 0 bases and 4 bases respectively, with 16 bases between them. The CDR3 is 17 amino acids. Germline V lookup: CDR1 LGHNA, CDR2 YSLEER. This CDR3 reads CASSQDIRGRQNQPQHF. CDR3 in DNA: TGCGCCAGCAGCCAAGATATCCGTGGGAGGCAAAATCAGCCCCAGCATTTT.

The J gene is TRBJ2-5, the V gene TRBV2, with 7 bases aligning to TRBD1. The junction had 8 bases not matched to a gene; V was cut back by 5 bases and J by 2 bases. The germline CDR1 and CDR2 sequences are SNHLY and FYNNEI. This CDR3 is 15 amino acids long. CDR3 sequence: CASSTRDSKQETQYF. In DNA, the CDR3 is TGTGCCAGCAGTACCCGGGACAGTAAACAAGAGACCCAGTACTTC. Using reference TRBV2 and TRBJ2-5 for the parts outside the CDR3, the full variable domain is EPEVTQTPSHQVTQMGQEVILRCVPISNHLYFYWYRQILGQKVEFLVSFYNNEISEKSEIFDDQFSVERPDGSNFTLKIRSTKLEDSAMYFCASSTRDSKQETQYFGPGTRLLVL.